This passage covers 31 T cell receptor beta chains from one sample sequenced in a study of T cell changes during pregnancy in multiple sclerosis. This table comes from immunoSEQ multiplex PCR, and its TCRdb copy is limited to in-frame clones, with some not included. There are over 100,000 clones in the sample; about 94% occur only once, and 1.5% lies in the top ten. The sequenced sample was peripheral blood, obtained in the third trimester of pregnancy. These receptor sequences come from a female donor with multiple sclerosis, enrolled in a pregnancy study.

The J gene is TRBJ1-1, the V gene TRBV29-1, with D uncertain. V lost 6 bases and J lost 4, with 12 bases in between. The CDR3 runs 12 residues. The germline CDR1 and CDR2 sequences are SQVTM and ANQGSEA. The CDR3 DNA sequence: TGCAGCGTCCTGAAAGGAGGCACTGAAGCTTTCTTT. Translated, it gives CSVLKGGTEAFF.

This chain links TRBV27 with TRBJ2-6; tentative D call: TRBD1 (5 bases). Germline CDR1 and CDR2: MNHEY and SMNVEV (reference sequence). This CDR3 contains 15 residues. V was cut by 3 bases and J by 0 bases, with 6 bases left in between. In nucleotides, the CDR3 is TGTGCCAGCAGTTTTAGGGGCTCTGGGGCCAACGTCCTGACTTTC. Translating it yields CASSFRGSGANVLTF. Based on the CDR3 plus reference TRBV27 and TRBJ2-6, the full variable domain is EAQVTQNPRYLITVTGKKLTVTCSQNMNHEYMSWYRQDPGLGLRQIYYSMNVEVTDKGDVPEGYKVSRKEKRNFPLILESPSPNQTSLYFCASSFRGSGANVLTFGAGSRLTVL.

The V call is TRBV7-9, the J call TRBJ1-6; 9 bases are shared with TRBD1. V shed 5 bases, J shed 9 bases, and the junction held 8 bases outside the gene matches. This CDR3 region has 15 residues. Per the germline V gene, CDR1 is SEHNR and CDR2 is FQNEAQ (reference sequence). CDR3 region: CASSPQTGGASPLHF. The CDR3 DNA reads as TGTGCCAGCAGCCCACAGACAGGGGGGGCTTCACCCCTCCACTTT. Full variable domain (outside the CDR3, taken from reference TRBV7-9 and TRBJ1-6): DTGVSQNPRHKITKRGQNVTFRCDPISEHNRLYWYRQTLGQGPEFLTYFQNEAQLEKSRLLSDRFSAERPKGSFSTLEIQRTEQGDSAMYLCASSPQTGGASPLHFGNGTRLTVT.

The CDR3 nucleotides are TGTGCCAGCAGTGCAGGTGTAATTTCACCCCTCCACTTT. Translating gives CASSAGVISPLHF. The gene calls are TRBV6-1 and TRBJ1-6, with unresolved D. V was cut by 4 bases and J by 9 bases, with 10 bases left in between. The length of the CDR3 is 13 residues. Germline CDR1 is MNHNS and CDR2 is SASEGT.

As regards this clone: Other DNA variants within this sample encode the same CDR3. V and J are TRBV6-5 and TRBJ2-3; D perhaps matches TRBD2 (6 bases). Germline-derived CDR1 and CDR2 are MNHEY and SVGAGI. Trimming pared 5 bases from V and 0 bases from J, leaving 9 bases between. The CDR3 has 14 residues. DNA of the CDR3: TGTGCCAGCAGTCGCGGGGCCAGCACAGATACGCAGTATTTT. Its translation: CASSRGASTDTQYF.

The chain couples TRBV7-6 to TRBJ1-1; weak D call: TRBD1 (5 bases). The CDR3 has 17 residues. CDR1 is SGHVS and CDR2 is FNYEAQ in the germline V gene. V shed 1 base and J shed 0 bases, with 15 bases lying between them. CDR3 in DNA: TGTGCCAGCAGCTTAGGCCTCCACGGGGGAATGAACACTGAAGCTTTCTTT. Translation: CASSLGLHGGMNTEAFF.

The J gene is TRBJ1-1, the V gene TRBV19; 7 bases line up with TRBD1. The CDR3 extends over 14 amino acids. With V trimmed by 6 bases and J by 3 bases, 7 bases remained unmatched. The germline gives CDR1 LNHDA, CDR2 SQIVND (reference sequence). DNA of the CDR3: TGTGCCAGTAGGACAGGGTCTGTGTACACTGAAGCTTTCTTT. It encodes CASRTGSVYTEAFF.

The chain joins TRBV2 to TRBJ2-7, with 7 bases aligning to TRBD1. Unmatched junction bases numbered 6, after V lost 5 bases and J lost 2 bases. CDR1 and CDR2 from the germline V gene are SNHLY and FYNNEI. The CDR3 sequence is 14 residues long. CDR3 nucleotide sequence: TGTGCCAGCAGTAGGGGGCAAGCTCCCTACGAGCAGTACTTC. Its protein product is CASSRGQAPYEQYF.

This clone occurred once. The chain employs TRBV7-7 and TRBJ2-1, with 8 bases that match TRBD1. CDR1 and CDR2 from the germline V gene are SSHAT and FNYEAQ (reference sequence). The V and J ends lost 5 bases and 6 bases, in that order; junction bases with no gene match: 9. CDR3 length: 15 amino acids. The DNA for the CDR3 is TGTGCCAGCAGCCAAGGACAGGGATGGGGCAATGAGCAGTTCTTC. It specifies CASSQGQGWGNEQFF. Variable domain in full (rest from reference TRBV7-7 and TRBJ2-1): GAGVSQSPRYKVTKRGQDVTLRCDPISSHATLYWYQQALGQGPEFLTYFNYEAQPDKSGLPSDRFSAERPEGSISTLTIQRTEQRDSAMYRCASSQGQGWGNEQFFGPGTRLTVL.

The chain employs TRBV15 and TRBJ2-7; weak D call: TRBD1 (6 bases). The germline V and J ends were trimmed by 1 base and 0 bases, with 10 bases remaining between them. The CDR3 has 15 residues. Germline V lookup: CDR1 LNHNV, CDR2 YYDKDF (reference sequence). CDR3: CATSRGQAPSYEQYF. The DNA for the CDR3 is TGTGCCACCAGCAGAGGACAGGCACCCTCCTACGAGCAGTACTTC.

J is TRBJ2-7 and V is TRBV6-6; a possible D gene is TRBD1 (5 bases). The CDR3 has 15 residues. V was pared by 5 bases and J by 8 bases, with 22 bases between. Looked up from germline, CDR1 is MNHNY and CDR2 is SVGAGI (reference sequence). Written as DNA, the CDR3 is TGTGCCAGCAGTGATCTCACAGGTTCCTCCATCAAGCAGTACTTC. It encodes CASSDLTGSSIKQYF.

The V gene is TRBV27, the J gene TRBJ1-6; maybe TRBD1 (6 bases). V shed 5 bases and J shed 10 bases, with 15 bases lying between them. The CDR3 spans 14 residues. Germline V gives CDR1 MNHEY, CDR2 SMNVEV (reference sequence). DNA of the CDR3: TGTGCCAGCAGTCCTGTAACAGGGAGATCACCCCTCCACTTT. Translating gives CASSPVTGRSPLHF.

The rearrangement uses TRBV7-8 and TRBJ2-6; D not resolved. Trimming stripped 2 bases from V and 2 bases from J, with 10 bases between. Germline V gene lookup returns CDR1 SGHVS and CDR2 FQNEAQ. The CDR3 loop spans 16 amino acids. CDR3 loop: CASSLTVTAGANVLTF. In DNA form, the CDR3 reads TGTGCCAGCAGCTTAACAGTAACCGCTGGGGCCAACGTCCTGACTTTC.

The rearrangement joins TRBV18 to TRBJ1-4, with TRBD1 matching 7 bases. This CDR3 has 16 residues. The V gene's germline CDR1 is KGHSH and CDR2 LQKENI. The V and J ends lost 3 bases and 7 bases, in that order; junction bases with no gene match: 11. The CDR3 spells CASSPDLPTGSEKLFF. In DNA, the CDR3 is TGTGCCAGCTCACCCGACCTACCGACAGGGAGTGAAAAACTGTTTTTT.

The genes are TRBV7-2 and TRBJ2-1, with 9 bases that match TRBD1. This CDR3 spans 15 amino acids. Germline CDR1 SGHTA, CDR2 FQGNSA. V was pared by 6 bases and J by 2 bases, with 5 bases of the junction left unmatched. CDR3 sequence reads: CASRYRDRAYNEQFF. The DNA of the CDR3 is TGTGCCAGCAGGTACCGGGACAGGGCCTACAATGAGCAGTTCTTC.

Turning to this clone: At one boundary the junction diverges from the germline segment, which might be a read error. CDR3 in DNA: TGTGCCAGCAATTTAGCGGGAGGCACAGATACGCAGTATTTT. It yields the protein CASNLAGGTDTQYF. This rearrangement joins TRBV27 to TRBJ2-3; 9 positions match TRBD2. The germline gives CDR1 MNHEY, CDR2 SMNVEV (reference sequence). The CDR3 loop spans 14 amino acids.

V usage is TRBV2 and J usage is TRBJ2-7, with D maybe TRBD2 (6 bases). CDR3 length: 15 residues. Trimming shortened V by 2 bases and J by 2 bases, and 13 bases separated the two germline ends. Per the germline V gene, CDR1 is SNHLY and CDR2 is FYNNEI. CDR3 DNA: TGTGCCAGCAGTGAACTGGCTAGCGTACCCTACGAGCAGTACTTC. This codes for CASSELASVPYEQYF.

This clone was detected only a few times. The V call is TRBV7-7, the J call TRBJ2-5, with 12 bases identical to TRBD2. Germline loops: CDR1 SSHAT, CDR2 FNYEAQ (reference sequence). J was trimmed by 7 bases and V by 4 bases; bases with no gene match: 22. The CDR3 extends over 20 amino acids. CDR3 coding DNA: TGTGCCAGCAGCTCCCTACCCCTAGCGGGAGGGCCACCCGATCGCGGGACCCAGTACTTC. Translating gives CASSSLPLAGGPPDRGTQYF. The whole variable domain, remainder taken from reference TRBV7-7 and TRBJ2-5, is GAGVSQSPRYKVTKRGQDVTLRCDPISSHATLYWYQQALGQGPEFLTYFNYEAQPDKSGLPSDRFSAERPEGSISTLTIQRTEQRDSAMYRCASSSLPLAGGPPDRGTQYFGPGTRLLVL.

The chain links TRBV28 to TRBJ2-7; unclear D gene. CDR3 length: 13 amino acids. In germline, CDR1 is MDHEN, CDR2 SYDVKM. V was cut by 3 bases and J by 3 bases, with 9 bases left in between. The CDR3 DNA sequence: TGTGCCAGCAGTTTTCCCGGTTACTACGAGCAGTACTTC. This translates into CASSFPGYYEQYF.

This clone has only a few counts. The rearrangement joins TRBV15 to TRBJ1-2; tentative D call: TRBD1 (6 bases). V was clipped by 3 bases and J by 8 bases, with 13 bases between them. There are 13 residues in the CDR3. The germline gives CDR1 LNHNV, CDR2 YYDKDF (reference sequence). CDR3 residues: CATSSRQAEGYTF. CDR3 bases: TGTGCCACCAGCAGCCGACAGGCCGAAGGCTACACCTTC.

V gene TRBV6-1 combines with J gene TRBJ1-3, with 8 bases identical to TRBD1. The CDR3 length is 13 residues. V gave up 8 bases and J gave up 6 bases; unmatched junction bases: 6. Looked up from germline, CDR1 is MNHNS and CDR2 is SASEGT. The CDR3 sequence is CASAGQGENTIYF. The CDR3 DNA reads TGTGCCAGCGCCGGACAGGGAGAAAACACCATATATTTT.

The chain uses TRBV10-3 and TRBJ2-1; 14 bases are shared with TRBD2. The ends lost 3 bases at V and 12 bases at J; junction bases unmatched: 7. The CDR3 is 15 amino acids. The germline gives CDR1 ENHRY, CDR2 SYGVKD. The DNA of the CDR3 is TGTGCCATCAGTGACTCTGGGACTAGCGGGGGCCCGCAGTTCTTC. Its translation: CAISDSGTSGGPQFF.

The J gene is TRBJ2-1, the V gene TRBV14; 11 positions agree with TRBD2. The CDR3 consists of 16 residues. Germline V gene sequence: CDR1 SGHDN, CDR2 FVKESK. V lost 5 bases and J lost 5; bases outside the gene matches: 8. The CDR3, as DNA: TGTGCCAGCAGCGGGTTGACTAGCGGGGTAGACAATGAGCAGTTCTTC. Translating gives CASSGLTSGVDNEQFF.

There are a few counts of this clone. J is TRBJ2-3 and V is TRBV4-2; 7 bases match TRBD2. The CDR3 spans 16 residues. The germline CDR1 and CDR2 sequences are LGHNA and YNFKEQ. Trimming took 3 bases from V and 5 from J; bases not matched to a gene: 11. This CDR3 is CASSQGGAGQVDTQYF. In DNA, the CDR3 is TGTGCCAGCAGCCAGGGAGGAGCGGGGCAGGTAGATACGCAGTATTTT.

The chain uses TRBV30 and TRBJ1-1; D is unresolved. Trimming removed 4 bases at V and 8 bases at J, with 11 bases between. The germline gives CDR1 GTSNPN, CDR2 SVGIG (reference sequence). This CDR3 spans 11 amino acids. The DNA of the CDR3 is TGTGCCTGGACGGGGAGGGAAGAAGCTTTCTTT. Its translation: CAWTGREEAFF.

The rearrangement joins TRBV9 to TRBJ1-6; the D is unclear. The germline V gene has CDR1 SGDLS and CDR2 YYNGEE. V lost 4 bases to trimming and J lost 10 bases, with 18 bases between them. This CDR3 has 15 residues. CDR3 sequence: CASSPTTLPGSPLHF. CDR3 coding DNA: TGTGCCAGCAGCCCGACGACTTTACCGGGGTCACCCCTCCACTTT.

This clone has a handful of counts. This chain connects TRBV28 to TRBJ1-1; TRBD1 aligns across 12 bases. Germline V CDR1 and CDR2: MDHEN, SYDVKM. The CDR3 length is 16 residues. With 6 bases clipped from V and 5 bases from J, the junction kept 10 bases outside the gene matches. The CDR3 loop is CASRPWDRGRQTEAFF. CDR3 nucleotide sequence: TGTGCCAGCAGGCCGTGGGACAGGGGGCGACAAACTGAAGCTTTCTTT.

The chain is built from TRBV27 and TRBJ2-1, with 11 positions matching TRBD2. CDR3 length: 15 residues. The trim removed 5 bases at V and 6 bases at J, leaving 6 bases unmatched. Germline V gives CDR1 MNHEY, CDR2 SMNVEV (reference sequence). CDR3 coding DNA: TGTGCCAGCAGTAGTTCGCTAGCGGGGGGCAATGAGCAGTTCTTC. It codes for CASSSSLAGGNEQFF.

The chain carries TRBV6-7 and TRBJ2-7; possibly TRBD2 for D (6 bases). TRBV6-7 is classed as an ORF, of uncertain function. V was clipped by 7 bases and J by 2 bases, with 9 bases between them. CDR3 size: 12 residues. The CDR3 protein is CASTAGPYEQYF. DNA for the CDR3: TGTGCCAGCACGGCGGGGCCCTACGAGCAGTACTTC.

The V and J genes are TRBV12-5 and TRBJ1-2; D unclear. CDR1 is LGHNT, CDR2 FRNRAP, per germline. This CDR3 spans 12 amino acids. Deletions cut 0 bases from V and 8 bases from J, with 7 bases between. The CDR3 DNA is TGTGCTAGTGGTTTGGTAGGAGGAGGCTACACCTTC. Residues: CASGLVGGGYTF.

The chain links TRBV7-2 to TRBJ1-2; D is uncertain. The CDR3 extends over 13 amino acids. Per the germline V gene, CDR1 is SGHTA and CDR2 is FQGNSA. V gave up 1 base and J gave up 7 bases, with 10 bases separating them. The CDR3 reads CASSLDWEGGYTF. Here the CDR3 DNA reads TGTGCCAGCAGCTTAGATTGGGAGGGTGGCTACACCTTC.